A selection of T cell receptor beta chains follows, all from one sample in a study of neurological immune-mediated disorders. Via MiXCR, TCRdb re-called the 5' RACE reads, giving one row per CDR3 protein. This sample has over 35,000 distinct CDR3 sequences, with over 2% found just once. Sequences were obtained from PBMCs. The receptors derive from a man aged 30 to 45 with multiple sclerosis. Both conserved end residues are part of each CDR3. The D gene is left open where the match is weak. For some rows the clone size is stated as once, few or many, or as a class when expanded; others skip it.

- TRBJ2-7 many TRBV20-1 CSARGRQFPYEQYF TGCAGTGCTAGAGGGCGGCAGTTCCCCTACGAGCAGTACTTC
- TRBJ2-2 many TRBV7-2 CASSPARLNTGELFF TGTGCCAGCAGCCCCGCCAGACTAAACACCGGGGAGCTGTTTTTT
- TRBJ1-5 many TRBV29-1 CSVFRDQPQHF TGCAGCGTTTTCAGGGATCAGCCCCAGCATTTT
TRBD2 TRBJ2-7 many TRBV20-1 CSARGQRETYEQYF TGCAGTGCTAGGGGTCAGCGGGAGACCTACGAGCAGTACTTC
- TRBJ2-7 many TRBV7-9 CASSLADRAYEQYF TGTGCCAGCAGCCTAGCGGACAGAGCCTACGAGCAGTACTTC
TRBD1 TRBJ2-7 many TRBV7-2 CASRYPGQGAYEQYF TGTGCCAGCAGGTACCCGGGACAGGGGGCCTACGAGCAGTACTTC
- TRBJ2-5 - TRBV9 CASSRGGETRYF TGTGCCTCATCAAGGGGGGGAGAGACCCGGTACTTC
TRBD2 TRBJ2-7 few TRBV12-3/TRBV12-4 CASTPAGGSYEQYF TGTGCCAGCACCCCAGCGGGAGGCTCCTACGAGCAGTACTTC
- TRBJ1-5 many TRBV27 CASSSGGGNQPQHF TGTGCCAGCAGTTCGGGTGGTGGCAATCAGCCCCAGCATTTT
- TRBJ2-3 many TRBV20-1 CSAPLRGDTQYF TGCAGTGCACCCCTTCGGGGAGATACGCAGTATTTT
- TRBJ2-7 many TRBV10-3 CAISERAQTPARYEQYF TGTGCCATCAGTGAGCGTGCCCAGACCCCGGCTAGGTACGAGCAGTACTTC
TRBD1 TRBJ1-1 many TRBV2 CASSDNRGSEAFF TGTGCCAGCAGTGATAACAGGGGGAGTGAAGCTTTCTTT
- TRBJ2-7 few TRBV4-1 CASSRKAQDRSSYEQYF TGCGCCAGCAGCCGGAAAGCCCAAGACAGGAGCTCCTACGAGCAGTACTTC
- TRBJ1-2 many TRBV5-1 CASSLGAIYGYTF TGCGCCAGCAGCTTGGGTGCGATCTATGGCTACACCTTC
- TRBJ2-5 many TRBV25-1 CASVSGETQYF TGTGCCAGCGTATCGGGCGAGACCCAGTACTTC
- TRBJ1-1 many TRBV5-1 CASSLSAGRVNTEAFF TGCGCCAGCAGCTTGTCGGCAGGGAGAGTGAACACTGAAGCTTTCTTT
- TRBJ2-1 many TRBV14 CASSLYNEQFF TGTGCCAGCAGCCTCTACAATGAGCAGTTCTTC
TRBD2 TRBJ2-3 many TRBV5-1 CASSLSGGSTDTQYF TGCGCCAGCAGCTTGAGCGGGGGTAGCACAGATACGCAGTATTTT
- TRBJ1-6 many TRBV9 CASSPYGDSGSPLHF TGTGCCAGCAGTCCTTACGGGGATTCGGGTTCACCCCTCCACTTT
- TRBJ1-3 many TRBV28 CASRQDTNTGNTIYF TGTGCCAGTAGACAGGACACAAACACTGGAAACACCATATATTTT
- TRBJ1-1 many TRBV19 CASSIRWNTEAFF TGTGCCAGTAGTATTAGGTGGAACACTGAAGCTTTCTTT
- TRBJ2-5 many TRBV20-1 CSARDRRGRETQYF TGCAGTGCTAGAGATAGGAGGGGCCGAGAGACCCAGTACTTC
TRBD1 TRBJ1-1 many TRBV5-1 CASSLGTGIMNTEAFF TGCGCCAGCAGCTTGGGGACAGGGATCATGAACACTGAAGCTTTCTTT
TRBD1 TRBJ2-1 many TRBV7-3 CASSPDRGSVNEQFF TGTGCCAGCAGCCCCGACAGGGGAAGCGTTAATGAGCAGTTCTTC
TRBD2 TRBJ2-1 many TRBV5-1 CASSPAGGRNEQFF TGCGCCAGCAGCCCGGCGGGGGGCCGGAATGAGCAGTTCTTC
TRBD1 TRBJ1-2 many TRBV20-1 CSAVGDRLYGYTF TGCAGTGCCGTAGGGGACAGGTTATATGGCTACACCTTC
TRBD1 TRBJ2-7 many TRBV27 CASSWDSGYEQYF TGTGCCAGCAGCTGGGACAGTGGATACGAGCAGTACTTC
- TRBJ2-1 many TRBV13 CASSPRGLVGGNEQFF TGTGCCAGCAGCCCTCGGGGCTTAGTAGGGGGCAATGAGCAGTTCTTC
- TRBJ2-2 few TRBV28 CASSDSGDNTGELFF TGTGCCAGCAGTGATAGCGGAGACAACACCGGGGAGCTGTTTTTT
- TRBJ1-2 many TRBV5-1 CASSLKGGDYGYTF TGCGCCAGCAGCTTGAAGGGAGGCGACTATGGCTACACCTTC
- TRBJ2-4 many TRBV12-3/TRBV12-4 CASRLQGGAINIQYF TGTGCCAGCAGGCTCCAGGGCGGGGCGATAAACATTCAGTACTTC
- TRBJ2-3 once TRBV20-1 CSAISAGTDTQYF TGCAGTGCCATTAGCGCGGGCACAGATACGCAGTATTTT
TRBD1 TRBJ2-4 many TRBV27 CASSLSRDRGNIQYF TGTGCCAGCAGTTTATCCAGGGACAGGGGGAACATTCAGTACTTC
TRBD2 TRBJ2-1 many TRBV11-2 CASSPRGAGGNNEQFF TGTGCCAGCAGCCCGCGGGGAGCGGGGGGCAACAATGAGCAGTTCTTC
- TRBJ1-4 - TRBV18 CASSPLQNGEKLFF TGTGCCAGCTCACCACTGCAGAATGGGGAAAAACTGTTTTTT
- TRBJ2-1 many TRBV6-2/TRBV6-3 CASTVADHSYNEQFF TGTGCCAGCACGGTCGCGGACCACTCCTACAATGAGCAGTTCTTC
TRBD2 TRBJ2-1 many TRBV6-5 CASSYSGPIAGSYNEQFF TGTGCCAGCAGTTACTCGGGTCCAATAGCGGGGAGCTACAATGAGCAGTTCTTC
- TRBJ2-7 many TRBV29-1 CSVDRGRARDEQYF TGCAGCGTTGATAGGGGCCGGGCAAGAGACGAGCAGTACTTC
- TRBJ2-7 many TRBV14 CASSQESYEQYF TGTGCCAGCAGCCAAGAGTCCTACGAGCAGTACTTC
- TRBJ2-2 many TRBV5-1 CASSLGLNTGELFF TGCGCCAGCAGCTTAGGACTTAACACCGGGGAGCTGTTTTTT
TRBD1 TRBJ1-5 many TRBV7-2 CASSLRAGGSNQPQHF TGTGCCAGCAGCCTTAGGGCAGGGGGGAGCAATCAGCCCCAGCATTTT
TRBD2 TRBJ2-5 many TRBV5-1 CASSGTSGSRRQETQYF TGCGCCAGCAGTGGGACTAGCGGGTCCCGCCGCCAAGAGACCCAGTACTTC